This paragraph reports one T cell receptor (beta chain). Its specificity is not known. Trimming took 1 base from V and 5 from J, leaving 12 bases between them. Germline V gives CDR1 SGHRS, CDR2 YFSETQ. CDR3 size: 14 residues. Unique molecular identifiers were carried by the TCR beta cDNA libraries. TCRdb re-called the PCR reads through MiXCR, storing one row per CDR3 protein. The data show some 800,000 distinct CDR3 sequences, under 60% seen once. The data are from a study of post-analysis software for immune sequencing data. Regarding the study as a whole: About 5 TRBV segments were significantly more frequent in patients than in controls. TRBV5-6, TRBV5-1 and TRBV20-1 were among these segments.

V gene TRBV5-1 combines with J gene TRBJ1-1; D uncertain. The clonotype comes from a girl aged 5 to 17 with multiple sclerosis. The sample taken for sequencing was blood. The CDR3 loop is CASSLIQTGTEAFF. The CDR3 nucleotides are TGCGCCAGCAGCTTGATACAGACGGGAACTGAAGCTTTCTTT.